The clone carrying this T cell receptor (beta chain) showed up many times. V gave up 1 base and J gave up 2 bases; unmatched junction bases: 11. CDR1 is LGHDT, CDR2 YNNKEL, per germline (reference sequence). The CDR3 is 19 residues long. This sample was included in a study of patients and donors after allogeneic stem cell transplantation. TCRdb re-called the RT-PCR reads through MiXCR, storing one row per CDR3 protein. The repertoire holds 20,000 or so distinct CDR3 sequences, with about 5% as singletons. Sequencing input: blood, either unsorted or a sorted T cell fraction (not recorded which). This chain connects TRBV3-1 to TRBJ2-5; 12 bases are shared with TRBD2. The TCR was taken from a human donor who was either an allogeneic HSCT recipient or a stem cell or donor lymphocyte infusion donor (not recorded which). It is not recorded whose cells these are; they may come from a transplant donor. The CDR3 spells CASSQGLTLTSGGQETQYF. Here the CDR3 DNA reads TGTGCCAGCAGCCAAGGCCTGACCTTGACTAGCGGGGGACAAGAGACCCAGTACTTC.